This T cell receptor (beta chain) was observed in a study of shared clonotypes between healthy human individuals. Study observations and caveats: Non-shared clonotypes displayed generation probabilities falling below those of clonotypes present in all four donors. Clonotype sharing among donors, it was expected, would be affected by sequencing depth.

Germline V lookup: CDR1 SGHAT, CDR2 FQNNGV. Unmatched junction bases numbered 8, after V lost 3 bases and J lost 2 bases. There are 17 residues in the CDR3. TCRdb's table, derived via immunoSEQ multiplex PCR, lists solely in-frame clones and lacks some. The top ten clones hold approximately 1% of a sample with around 2,100,000 clones, roughly 95% of them seen once. CD45RO-negative, CCR7-positively selected cells formed the naive CD8 fraction, excluding terminally differentiated effector memory CD45RA+ cells. As regards this clone: Its specificity is unknown.

V and J are TRBV11-2 and TRBJ2-5, with 11 bases that match TRBD2. Material: naive CD8+ T cells sorted from blood. The clonotype originates from a man between 18 and 29 years old in good health. The CDR3 sequence is CASSFWLAGGQQETQYF. CDR3 bases: TGTGCCAGCAGCTTTTGGCTAGCGGGGGGACAACAAGAGACCCAGTACTTC.